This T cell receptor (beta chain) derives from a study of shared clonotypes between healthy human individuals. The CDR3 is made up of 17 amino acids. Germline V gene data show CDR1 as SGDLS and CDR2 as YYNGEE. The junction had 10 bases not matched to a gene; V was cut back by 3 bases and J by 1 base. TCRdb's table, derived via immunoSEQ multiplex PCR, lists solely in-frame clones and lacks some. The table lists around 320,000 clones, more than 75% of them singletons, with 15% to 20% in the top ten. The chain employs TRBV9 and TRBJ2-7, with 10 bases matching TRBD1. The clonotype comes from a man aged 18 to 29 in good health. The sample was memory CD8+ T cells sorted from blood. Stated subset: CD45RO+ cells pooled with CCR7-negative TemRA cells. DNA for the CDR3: TGTGCCAGCAGCGGATGGAGACCGGGACAGGGGTCCTACGAGCAGTACTTC. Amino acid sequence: CASSGWRPGQGSYEQYF. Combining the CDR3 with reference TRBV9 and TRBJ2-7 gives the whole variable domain DSGVTQTPKHLITATGQRVTLRCSPRSGDLSVYWYQQSLDQGLQFLIQYYNGEERAKGNILERFSAQQFPDLHSELNLSSLELGDSALYFCASSGWRPGQGSYEQYFGPGTRLTVT.